This T cell receptor (beta chain) was captured by sequencing in a study of patients and donors after allogeneic stem cell transplantation. Via MiXCR, TCRdb re-called the RT-PCR reads, giving one row per CDR3 protein. The data contain about 960,000 distinct CDR3 sequences, 15% to 20% of them singletons. There are a few counts of this clonotype. The source of this sequence is a human donor who was either an allogeneic HSCT recipient or a stem cell or donor lymphocyte infusion donor (not recorded which). It is not recorded whose cells these are; they may come from a transplant donor. Sequencing was performed on blood, either unsorted or a sorted T cell fraction (not recorded which).

CDR3 DNA: TGTGCCAGCAGTGATTTGACTAGCGGGGTCAATGAGCAGTTCTTC. Residues: CASSDLTSGVNEQFF. The chain joins TRBV25-1 to TRBJ2-1; 11 nucleotides match TRBD2. J was trimmed by 6 bases and V by 3 bases; bases with no gene match: 4. CDR1 is MGHDK and CDR2 is SYGVNS in the germline V gene. CDR3 length: 15 amino acids.